Listed below are T cell receptor beta chains from one sample, sequenced in a study of T cell responses to AZD1222 COVID-19 vaccine. Profiling relied on immunoSEQ multiplex PCR, and the TCRdb table lists in-frame clones only, not all of them. Among under 200,000 clones listed, roughly 92% were seen once. This sample comprised peripheral blood, obtained on day 0 of AZD1222 vaccination. These receptor sequences come from an adult in good health. Both conserved end residues are part of each CDR3. A D gene is named only where the DNA matches it firmly. Where a row states a size, it is once, few, many or the class of an expanded clone; other rows omit it.

d_call j_call v_call clone_size cdr3_aa cdr3_nt
TRBD2 TRBJ2-5 TRBV4-2 NA CASSLRSGARQETQYF TGTGCCAGCAGCCTCCGTAGCGGGGCCAGACAAGAGACCCAGTACTTC
NA TRBJ1-1 TRBV7-2 once CASSLAGNTEAFF TGTGCCAGCAGCTTAGCCGGGAACACTGAAGCTTTCTTT
NA TRBJ1-1 TRBV19 few CASSPQAGAGNTEAFF TGTGCCAGTAGTCCTCAGGCCGGGGCGGGGAACACTGAAGCTTTCTTT
NA TRBJ2-7 TRBV27 once CASGPYEQYF TGTGCCAGCGGACCGTACGAGCAGTACTTC
NA TRBJ1-4 TRBV11-2 NA CASSLGKGRRDEKLFF TGTGCCAGCAGCTTAGGAAAGGGGAGACGCGATGAAAAACTGTTTTTT
NA TRBJ2-1 TRBV11-3 NA CASSLGPGQGYNEQFF TGTGCCAGCAGCTTAGGGCCGGGACAAGGTTACAATGAGCAGTTCTTC
TRBD1 TRBJ1-2 TRBV5-1 NA CASSSWTGDNYGYTF TGCGCCAGCAGCTCGTGGACAGGGGATAACTATGGCTACACCTTC
NA TRBJ1-2 TRBV30 NA CAWTHLRGANYGYTF TGTGCCTGGACCCACCTCCGGGGGGCGAACTATGGCTACACCTTC
NA TRBJ1-2 TRBV5-3 NA CARSARGYTF TGTGCCAGAAGCGCCAGGGGCTACACCTTC
NA TRBJ2-7 TRBV28 NA CASSPPQGKVSSYEQYF TGTGCCAGCAGTCCTCCGCAGGGGAAGGTGAGCTCCTACGAGCAGTACTTC
NA TRBJ2-5 TRBV7-9 few CASSLAQGTKTQYF TGTGCCAGCAGCTTAGCTCAGGGGACAAAGACCCAGTACTTC
NA TRBJ2-7 TRBV5-5 NA CASSRASSSASYEQYF TGTGCCAGCAGCCGAGCTAGTAGCTCAGCCTCCTACGAGCAGTACTTC
NA TRBJ2-3 TRBV10-3 NA CAISGTDTQYF TGTGCCATCAGTGGGACAGATACGCAGTATTTT
NA TRBJ1-1 TRBV27 NA CASSFGGRGTEAFF TGTGCCAGCAGTTTTGGGGGTCGGGGTACTGAAGCTTTCTTT
NA TRBJ1-2 TRBV20-1 NA CSASPGYGYTF TGCAGTGCTAGTCCCGGGTATGGCTACACCTTC
NA TRBJ1-1 TRBV18 once CASSPPGNTEAFF TGTGCCAGCTCACCACCCGGGAACACTGAAGCTTTCTTT
NA TRBJ1-5 TRBV7-9 NA CASSLVRGRDNQPQHF TGTGCCAGCAGCTTAGTACGGGGGCGAGACAATCAGCCCCAGCATTTT
NA TRBJ2-2 TRBV30 NA CAWSRTAGELFF TGTGCCTGGAGCCGGACGGCCGGGGAGCTGTTTTTT
NA TRBJ1-6 TRBV28 NA CASSLGSRRASPLHF TGTGCCAGCAGTTTAGGATCACGTAGAGCTTCACCCCTCCACTTT
TRBD1 TRBJ2-1 TRBV27 NA CASSSVRTGPYNEQFF TGTGCCAGCAGTTCGGTCAGGACAGGGCCCTACAATGAGCAGTTCTTC
TRBD2 TRBJ2-5 TRBV27 NA CASNQRGSPETQYF TGTGCCAGCAACCAGCGGGGGAGCCCGGAGACCCAGTACTTC
NA TRBJ1-6 TRBV13 NA CASSLGNSPLHF TGTGCCAGCAGCTTAGGCAATTCACCCCTCCACTTT
TRBD1 TRBJ1-5 TRBV28 once CASSSGGTGQPQHF TGTGCCAGCAGTTCAGGGGGTACAGGTCAGCCCCAGCATTTT
NA TRBJ2-6 TRBV10-1 NA CASSEGRVSGANVLTF TGCGCCAGCAGTGAGGGTCGAGTCTCTGGGGCCAACGTCCTGACTTTC
NA TRBJ1-4 TRBV6-1 NA CASSVLETVPWEKLFF TGTGCCAGCAGTGTGCTTGAGACGGTACCTTGGGAAAAACTGTTTTTT
TRBD1 TRBJ1-4 TRBV19 NA CASRAGQHNEKLFF TGTGCCAGTAGGGCGGGACAGCATAATGAAAAACTGTTTTTT
NA TRBJ1-1 TRBV18 NA CASSPRRGDGTEAFF TGTGCCAGCTCACCTCGTAGAGGGGACGGCACTGAAGCTTTCTTT
TRBD1 TRBJ1-5 TRBV6-5 NA CASRLDRERNQPQHF TGTGCCAGCAGACTAGACAGGGAGCGCAATCAGCCCCAGCATTTT
TRBD1 TRBJ1-1 TRBV6-6 NA CASSPRGGGAGNTEAFF TGTGCCAGCAGTCCGCGCGGAGGGGGCGCTGGGAACACTGAAGCTTTCTTT
NA TRBJ1-3 TRBV12-5 NA CASGLAPVGGSGNTIYF TGTGCTAGTGGTTTGGCCCCGGTGGGGGGCTCTGGAAACACCATATATTTT
NA TRBJ1-2 TRBV5-4 NA CASSSPDRRANYGYTF TGTGCCAGCAGCTCCCCTGATCGACGGGCTAACTATGGCTACACCTTC
NA TRBJ1-3 TRBV19 NA CASSIGTYSGNTIYF TGTGCCAGTAGTATTGGGACCTACTCTGGAAACACCATATATTTT
NA TRBJ1-2 TRBV2 once CASSVDGNYGYTF TGTGCCAGCAGTGTGGACGGGAACTATGGCTACACCTTC
NA TRBJ1-1 TRBV18 NA CASSGTNLNTEAFF TGTGCCAGCTCCGGGACCAATTTGAACACTGAAGCTTTCTTT
TRBD1 TRBJ2-1 TRBV7-8 NA CASSLFFGTGKDNEQFF TGTGCCAGCAGCTTATTTTTTGGGACAGGGAAGGACAATGAGCAGTTCTTC
TRBD1 TRBJ2-7 TRBV18 NA CASSSPGQGAYEQYF TGTGCCAGCTCAAGCCCGGGACAGGGGGCATACGAGCAGTACTTC
NA TRBJ1-6 TRBV28 few CASSLTPAGLNSPLHF TGTGCCAGCAGCCTAACCCCCGCGGGGCTTAATTCACCCCTCCACTTT
TRBD1 TRBJ2-1 TRBV20-1 NA CSAPQTGLEFF TGCAGTGCTCCTCAGACAGGGTTGGAGTTCTTC